This TCR beta chain was found in a study of shared clonotypes between healthy human individuals. Germline V gene sequence: CDR1 GTSNPN, CDR2 SVGIG (reference sequence). Trimming shortened V by 0 bases and J by 4 bases, and 10 bases separated the two germline ends. The CDR3 length is 13 residues. It was across several immunoSEQ plates that each subset's genomic DNA was evenly split. Profiled with immunoSEQ multiplex PCR; TCRdb holds only in-frame clones, not every one. The sample consists of some 2.1 million clones, about 95% of them appearing once. Overall study results and limits: Naive subsets usually exceeded memory subsets in estimated richness. Clonotype sharing among donors likely depends on sequencing depth.

Terminally differentiated effector memory CD45RA+ cells were excluded from the naive CD8 cells, which were CD45RO-negative and positively selected for CCR7. This clone was seen only once. As yet, its antigen is unknown. This sequence originates from a man between 18 and 35 years old in good health. The sample consisted of naive CD8+ T cells sorted from blood. The chain employs TRBV30 and TRBJ2-7; no firm D call. This CDR3 reads CAWSVPSGYEQYF. The CDR3, as DNA: TGTGCCTGGAGTGTACCGTCCGGATACGAGCAGTACTTC.